This TCR beta chain derives from a study of siplizumab effects on memory and regulatory T cells. The CDR3 sequence is 12 residues long. Germline V CDR1 and CDR2: LNHDA, SQIVND (reference sequence). The V and J ends lost 5 bases and 0 bases respectively, with 5 bases between them. Clones were sequenced by immunoSEQ multiplex PCR, and TCRdb holds only the in-frame ones, with some missing. The sample has 70,000 or so clones; 91% are singletons. The specimen was CD8+ T cells sorted from blood. The rearrangement links TRBV19 to TRBJ2-7; no definite D call. The clonotype comes from a human donor in good health. This chain's CDR3 is CASSAPSYEQYF. The CDR3 coding sequence is TGTGCCAGTAGTGCCCCCTCCTACGAGCAGTACTTC.